This is a list of T cell receptor beta chains from one sample in a study of control samples from healthy donors and cancer patients. Sequencing used immunoSEQ multiplex PCR; TCRdb keeps in-frame clones, though not all of them. The sample yields more than 95,000 clones, over 75% seen once. The specimen sequenced was blood. The origin of the receptors is a man aged 35-49 years in good health. Both conserved end residues are part of each CDR3. D genes are given only for firm matches. Expanded clones get a size class; other rows say once, few or many, or leave the size out.

abundance | j_gene | d_gene | v_gene | CDR3aa | CDR3nt
- | TRBJ1-2 | - | TRBV4-2 | CASSQDTVNYGYTF | TGTGCCAGCAGCCAAGATACGGTTAACTATGGCTACACCTTC
- | TRBJ2-2 | TRBD1 | TRBV10-1 | CASSESTGAVGELFF | TGCGCCAGCAGTGAGTCGACAGGGGCGGTCGGGGAGCTGTTTTTT
- | TRBJ2-5 | - | TRBV30 | CAWRSLKETQYF | TGTGCCTGGAGGTCACTTAAAGAGACCCAGTACTTC
- | TRBJ2-3 | - | TRBV29-1 | CSGGGGATDTQYF | TGCAGCGGCGGAGGGGGTGCCACAGATACGCAGTATTTT
- | TRBJ1-2 | TRBD1 | TRBV29-1 | CSVGNRDRGRGYTF | TGCAGCGTTGGGAACCGGGACAGGGGGCGAGGCTACACCTTC
- | TRBJ2-7 | TRBD2 | TRBV18 | CASSPPAGGGEQYF | TGTGCCAGCTCACCACCTGCGGGGGGTGGCGAGCAGTACTTC
- | TRBJ2-7 | - | TRBV25-1 | CASSEGGAGHEQYF | TGTGCCAGCAGTGAAGGGGGGGCCGGTCACGAGCAGTACTTC
- | TRBJ1-2 | - | TRBV5-5 | CASSSGTNYGYTF | TGTGCCAGCAGCTCGGGTACTAACTATGGCTACACCTTC
- | TRBJ2-7 | - | TRBV5-6 | CASSPSGAFYEQYF | TGTGCCAGCAGCCCGAGTGGAGCCTTCTACGAGCAGTACTTC
- | TRBJ1-5 | - | TRBV7-8 | CASSLGHRVGQPQHF | TGTGCCAGCAGCTTAGGTCACAGGGTTGGTCAGCCCCAGCATTTT
- | TRBJ1-4 | - | TRBV4-3 | CASSQVSQPNEKLFF | TGCGCCAGCAGCCAAGTGTCACAGCCTAATGAAAAACTGTTTTTT
- | TRBJ1-1 | TRBD1 | TRBV6-6 | CASSLTGVKAFF | TGTGCCAGCAGTTTGACAGGGGTGAAAGCTTTCTTT
- | TRBJ2-5 | TRBD1 | TRBV5-4 | CASSYGDSFTQYF | TGTGCCAGCAGCTACGGGGACAGCTTTACCCAGTACTTC
- | TRBJ2-7 | - | TRBV3-1/TRBV3-2 | CASSRTNGESNYEQYF | TGTGCCAGCAGCCGAACGAACGGCGAGTCCAACTACGAGCAGTACTTC
- | TRBJ2-2 | - | TRBV29-1 | CSARGPGGPGELFF | TGCAGCGCCCGGGGGCCAGGGGGGCCCGGGGAGCTGTTTTTT
- | TRBJ1-2 | - | TRBV4-3 | CASSWAMDRNYGYTF | TGCGCCAGCAGCTGGGCGATGGACAGAAACTATGGCTACACCTTC
few | TRBJ2-5 | TRBD1 | TRBV25-1 | CASSELGQGRRETQYF | TGTGCCAGCAGTGAATTAGGACAGGGGCGGCGGGAGACCCAGTACTTC
- | TRBJ1-5 | TRBD1 | TRBV12-3/TRBV12-4 | CASSKQGNQPQHF | TGTGCCAGCAGTAAACAGGGGAATCAGCCCCAGCATTTT
- | TRBJ2-1 | - | TRBV12-3/TRBV12-4 | CASLPSGGSQFF | TGTGCCAGCCTACCAAGTGGCGGCAGCCAGTTCTTC
- | TRBJ1-2 | - | TRBV7-2 | CASSFGPTANYGYTF | TGTGCCAGCAGCTTCGGTCCTACGGCTAACTATGGCTACACCTTC
- | TRBJ1-2 | - | TRBV6-5 | CASSYSGVDGYTF | TGTGCCAGCAGTTACTCGGGGGTGGATGGCTACACCTTC
- | TRBJ1-6 | - | TRBV27 | CASSSDRLPGSPLHF | TGTGCCAGCAGTTCCGACAGGCTCCCTGGGTCACCCCTCCACTTT
- | TRBJ1-1 | - | TRBV10-1 | CASSDSGLLNTEAFF | TGCGCCAGCAGTGATAGTGGACTCCTGAACACTGAAGCTTTCTTT
- | TRBJ2-5 | TRBD2 | TRBV11-3 | CASSFGGGLQETQYF | TGTGCCAGCAGCTTTGGCGGGGGGCTCCAAGAGACCCAGTACTTC
- | TRBJ2-7 | TRBD1 | TRBV2 | CASSELRGQGSYEQYF | TGTGCCAGCAGTGAACTTCGGGGACAGGGCTCCTACGAGCAGTACTTC
few | TRBJ2-6 | - | TRBV3-1/TRBV3-2 | CASSQGLAWYRANSGANVLTF | TGTGCCAGCAGCCAAGGATTGGCGTGGTACAGGGCAAACTCTGGGGCCAACGTCCTGACTTTC
- | TRBJ2-5 | TRBD1 | TRBV3-1/TRBV3-2 | CASSQHPDRGETQYF | TGTGCCAGCAGCCAACACCCAGACAGGGGAGAGACCCAGTACTTC
- | TRBJ2-1 | - | TRBV9 | CASSVGINEQFF | TGTGCCAGCAGCGTAGGGATTAATGAGCAGTTCTTC
- | TRBJ2-3 | TRBD1 | TRBV6-5 | CASSRTGMGDTQYF | TGTGCCAGCAGTCGGACAGGGATGGGGGATACGCAGTATTTT
- | TRBJ2-3 | TRBD2 | TRBV5-4 | CASSLLAGGTDTQYF | TGTGCCAGCAGCTTGTTAGCGGGGGGAACAGATACGCAGTATTTT
once | TRBJ2-1 | TRBD2 | TRBV7-2 | CASSFSLLAGGRYNEQFF | TGTGCCAGCAGCTTCTCCCTTCTAGCGGGGGGCCGCTACAATGAGCAGTTCTTC
once | TRBJ1-1 | - | TRBV2 | CASTEGANTEAFF | TGTGCCAGCACCGAGGGAGCGAACACTGAAGCTTTCTTT
few | TRBJ2-1 | TRBD2 | TRBV9 | CASSVGGGDNEQFF | TGTGCCAGCAGCGTAGGCGGGGGGGACAATGAGCAGTTCTTC
few | TRBJ1-2 | TRBD1 | TRBV6-4 | CASSDRQARTGERGYTF | TGTGCCAGCAGTGACCGTCAGGCCCGGACAGGGGAACGAGGCTACACCTTC
- | TRBJ1-6 | - | TRBV5-6 | CASSYVGLDYNSPLHF | TGTGCCAGCAGCTACGTCGGACTTGACTATAATTCACCCCTCCACTTT
- | TRBJ2-3 | TRBD2 | TRBV12-3/TRBV12-4 | CASSPTSGGTQYF | TGTGCCAGCAGTCCAACTAGCGGGGGAACGCAGTATTTT
- | TRBJ2-2 | - | TRBV5-6 | CASSLYGGANTGELFF | TGTGCCAGCAGCTTGTATGGAGGAGCGAACACCGGGGAGCTGTTTTTT
- | TRBJ2-1 | TRBD2 | TRBV3-1/TRBV3-2 | CASSQDERGGVEQFF | TGTGCCAGCAGCCAAGACGAGCGGGGGGGTGTGGAGCAGTTCTTC
- | TRBJ1-5 | - | TRBV7-2 | CASSLGGGNQPQHF | TGTGCCAGCAGCCTCGGAGGGGGCAATCAGCCCCAGCATTTT
- | TRBJ1-2 | TRBD1 | TRBV19 | CASSDPRGPRGSYTF | TGTGCCAGTAGTGACCCCAGGGGGCCGCGTGGGAGCTACACCTTC
- | TRBJ2-3 | TRBD1 | TRBV9 | CASSPSGTGPTDTQYF | TGTGCCAGCAGCCCCTCCGGGACAGGGCCCACAGATACGCAGTATTTT
- | TRBJ1-5 | - | TRBV7-9 | CASSLFGPGQPQHF | TGTGCCAGCAGCTTATTCGGGCCAGGTCAGCCCCAGCATTTT
- | TRBJ2-7 | - | TRBV6-5 | CASSFTGSYEQYF | TGTGCCAGCAGTTTTACAGGCTCCTACGAGCAGTACTTC